The following is a T cell receptor (beta chain) sequence with its context. Its antigen specificity is not known. No much larger clone exists at a distance of one base, and base qualities are not known. This specimen comes from a study of PD-1 blockade in classical Hodgkin lymphoma (dated by TCRdb to the early 2020s). Regarding the study in general: Nivolumab dosing was 3 mg/kg intravenously every 2 weeks, continuing until either disease progression or unacceptable toxicity. A peripheral blood immune signature of response to PD-1 blockade in classical Hodgkin lymphoma was defined using TCR beta sequencing and CyTOF. Beyond this particular receptor, the publication reports: Among trial patients, those achieving complete response had baseline diversity similar to that of newly diagnosed patients, while diversity was significantly lower in partial responders and progressors. The study covered only a single clinical trial cohort, and the causes of the repertoire differences, possibly disease activity or prior therapy, were still not defined. Diversity was lower in patients who began nivolumab less than 1 year after ASCT, so these patients were left out of later analyses to avoid confounding by immune reconstitution. CD4+ but not CD8+ TCR diversity rose significantly by C4D1 (p=0.0027 vs p=0.16), most apparent in complete responders (p=0.02). Baseline TCR diversity was reported to be lower in newly diagnosed patients than in healthy donors and to be lower still in relapsed/refractory patients.

The time point tag for this specimen amounts to: cycle 4 day 1 (C4D1), after about 6 weeks of nivolumab. All trial patients had relapsed after autologous stem cell transplantation, with cohorts A, B and C differing in prior brentuximab vedotin exposure. The trial cohort was composed of roughly 60 patients with relapsed/refractory classical Hodgkin lymphoma, for whom complete response, partial response or progressive disease was recorded as best overall response. In the multi-cohort phase II CheckMate 205 trial, trial patients received single-agent nivolumab. Best overall response was determined by an independent review committee according to the 2007 International Working Group response criteria. Trial PBMCs were obtained immediately prior to nivolumab initiation (C1D1) and on therapy at cycle 2 day 1 and cycle 4 day 1. Peripheral blood was collected in 8 mL Vacutainer Cell Preparation Tubes, from which PBMCs were isolated by centrifugation and then cryopreserved.

Genomic DNA was extracted with the Qiagen DNeasy kit from unsorted PBMCs and from negatively selected CD4+ and CD8+ fractions. Using primers that anneal to V and J segments, immunoSEQ multiplex PCR amplified the TCR beta CDR3 regions. A synthetic immune receptor repertoire was used to minimize amplification bias, and any remaining bias was removed computationally after sequencing. As for the authors' bioinformatics: Repertoire diversity was quantified as the Shannon entropy index using custom Python scripts. Unsorted, CD4+ and CD8+ repertoires were analyzed separately, except in combined analyses where CD4+ and CD8+ sequences were merged in silico. A clone was considered expanded if an increase in frequency of at least 2-fold after treatment relative to C1D1 was found, and a pseudocount of 0.5 was applied to clones undetected at baseline. Singleton clones were defined as clones with 0 or 1 copy at C1D1, and non-singleton clones were defined as clones with 2 or more copies. By matching protein sequences in sorted samples from the same patient, clones expanded in unsorted samples were annotated as CD4+, CD8+ or unknown. Diversity changes from C1D1 to C4D1 were tested in paired samples using Wilcoxon tests. TCRdb holds this immuneACCESS table with in-frame rearrangements only. Some clones are missing; in checked studies, unresolved V genes explain under half, and the rest has no known cause. V and J calls and clone size are as listed in that table; D and trimming were resolved from the DNA. This sample holds thousands of clones; 70% to 85% were observed only once. The ten largest account for roughly 29% of the sample.

The sequence was collected from a human donor with classical Hodgkin lymphoma. This specimen was peripheral blood mononuclear cells (PBMCs), taken before the fourth cycle of nivolumab.

The sequenced DNA: TGTGCCACCAGCAGACAGGGCGACACCGGGGAGCTGTTTTTT. The resulting protein is CATSRQGDTGELFF. The chain is encoded by TRBV15 joined to TRBJ2-2; the D region possibly corresponds to TRBD1 (5 bases align). The germline V gene (reference sequence) sets CDR1 to LNHNV and CDR2 to YYDKDF. The junction carries 7 bases between V and J, which are trimmed by 2 bases and 3 bases respectively. The CDR3 contains 14 residues, cysteine and phenylalanine counted. Only the CDR3 portion is preserved as DNA: 42 bases, with reading frame beginning at the first base.